These T cell receptor beta chains were read from a single sample in a study of PD-1 blockade in mismatch repair-deficient tumors. Their antigen targets remain unknown. Profiling relied on immunoSEQ multiplex PCR, and the TCRdb table lists in-frame clones only, not all of them. The repertoire holds over 13,000 clones, with about four fifths as singletons. The material was cells cultured in vitro, obtained from a patient treated with pembrolizumab. These receptor sequences come from an adult with mismatch repair-deficient cancer. The CDR3 runs from the conserved cysteine through the conserved F or W. The D gene is left open where the match is weak. For some rows the clone size is stated as once, few or many, or as a class when expanded; others skip it.

CDR3 DNA: TGTGCCAGCAGCTTAGTACCCGGGACCGGAAACACCATATATTTT; CDR3 protein: CASSLVPGTGNTIYF; V gene: TRBV7-4; clone size: NA; D gene: NA; CDR3 length: 15; J gene: TRBJ1-3
CDR3 DNA: TGTGCCAGCAGCCGTCCGGGACCCAGGTCCTACAATGAGCAGTTCTTC; CDR3 protein: CASSRPGPRSYNEQFF; V gene: TRBV21-1; clone size: NA; D gene: NA; CDR3 length: 16; J gene: TRBJ2-1
CDR3 DNA: TGTGCCAGCAGGCCAGCGGGGGCAGGCTACAATGAGCAGTTCTTC; CDR3 protein: CASRPAGAGYNEQFF; V gene: TRBV11-1; clone size: NA; D gene: TRBD2; CDR3 length: 15; J gene: TRBJ2-1
CDR3 DNA: TGTGCCACCAGCAGAGATAGGTTTTCTGGAAACACCATATATTTT; CDR3 protein: CATSRDRFSGNTIYF; V gene: TRBV15; clone size: NA; D gene: NA; CDR3 length: 15; J gene: TRBJ1-3
CDR3 DNA: TGCAGCGGTGCCTCTAGCGGGAGGGGGGGCAATGAGCAGTTCTTC; CDR3 protein: CSGASSGRGGNEQFF; V gene: TRBV29-1; clone size: NA; D gene: TRBD2; CDR3 length: 15; J gene: TRBJ2-1
CDR3 DNA: TGCGCCAGCAGCCTGACAGGGAACACTGAAGCTTTCTTT; CDR3 protein: CASSLTGNTEAFF; V gene: TRBV5-1; clone size: NA; D gene: NA; CDR3 length: 13; J gene: TRBJ1-1
CDR3 DNA: TGTGCCAGCAGCTTGGATAGGAGCGGACAGCTACGGGCTTTCTTT; CDR3 protein: CASSLDRSGQLRAFF; V gene: TRBV5-5; clone size: NA; D gene: NA; CDR3 length: 15; J gene: TRBJ1-1
CDR3 DNA: TGCGCCAGCAGTGATTCGCTCGGGAACACTGAAGCTTTCTTT; CDR3 protein: CASSDSLGNTEAFF; V gene: TRBV10-2; clone size: NA; D gene: NA; CDR3 length: 14; J gene: TRBJ1-1
CDR3 DNA: TGTGCCAGCGTGGTAGGAAATACGCAGTATTTT; CDR3 protein: CASVVGNTQYF; V gene: TRBV27; clone size: NA; D gene: NA; CDR3 length: 11; J gene: TRBJ2-3
CDR3 DNA: TGCGCCAGCAAGGAGACTAGCGGGAGCTACAATGAGCAGTTCTTC; CDR3 protein: CASKETSGSYNEQFF; V gene: TRBV5-1; clone size: NA; D gene: TRBD2; CDR3 length: 15; J gene: TRBJ2-1
CDR3 DNA: TGCGCCAGCAGCCAAGACGGGCTATTACAGGGGGCGAACTATGGCTACACCTTC; CDR3 protein: CASSQDGLLQGANYGYTF; V gene: TRBV4-1; clone size: NA; D gene: TRBD1; CDR3 length: 18; J gene: TRBJ1-2
CDR3 DNA: TGTGCCTGGAACGGCAGGGGGATAGCCAAAAACATTCAGTACTTC; CDR3 protein: CAWNGRGIAKNIQYF; V gene: TRBV30; clone size: NA; D gene: TRBD1; CDR3 length: 15; J gene: TRBJ2-4
CDR3 DNA: TGTGCCAGTAGCCCCGATCGAGCGGGAGTACGTGAGCAGTACTTC; CDR3 protein: CASSPDRAGVREQYF; V gene: TRBV19; clone size: NA; D gene: TRBD2; CDR3 length: 15; J gene: TRBJ2-7
CDR3 DNA: TGCGCCAGCAGCTCCGCAATTAGCGGGAGTTGGGCAGATACGCAGTATTTT; CDR3 protein: CASSSAISGSWADTQYF; V gene: TRBV5-1; clone size: NA; D gene: TRBD2; CDR3 length: 17; J gene: TRBJ2-3
CDR3 DNA: TGTGCCAGCACCCCGTCGGGGGCTGGAAACACCATATATTTT; CDR3 protein: CASTPSGAGNTIYF; V gene: TRBV28; clone size: once; D gene: NA; CDR3 length: 14; J gene: TRBJ1-3
CDR3 DNA: TGTGCCAGTAGCTCGCCCCGATCACAGGAAATTCAAGAGACCCAGTACTTC; CDR3 protein: CASSSPRSQEIQETQYF; V gene: TRBV19; clone size: once; D gene: NA; CDR3 length: 17; J gene: TRBJ2-5
CDR3 DNA: TGTGCCGTCATGGGACAGGTCTACGAGCAGTACTTC; CDR3 protein: CAVMGQVYEQYF; V gene: TRBV10-3; clone size: NA; D gene: TRBD1; CDR3 length: 12; J gene: TRBJ2-7
CDR3 DNA: TGTGCCAGCAGTTTATTAAGCGAACCTAGGACTGAAGCTTTCTTT; CDR3 protein: CASSLLSEPRTEAFF; V gene: TRBV27; clone size: NA; D gene: NA; CDR3 length: 15; J gene: TRBJ1-1
CDR3 DNA: TGTGCCATCAGTGAGTCCGGGACTAGCGGGCTCTACGAGCAGTACTTC; CDR3 protein: CAISESGTSGLYEQYF; V gene: TRBV10-3; clone size: NA; D gene: TRBD2; CDR3 length: 16; J gene: TRBJ2-7
CDR3 DNA: TGTGCCAGCAGCTTGGTACTAGCGGGAGTCGAGCAGTACTTC; CDR3 protein: CASSLVLAGVEQYF; V gene: TRBV5-8; clone size: NA; D gene: TRBD2; CDR3 length: 14; J gene: TRBJ2-7
CDR3 DNA: TGTGCCATCAGTGAGTCGGAGTGGACAGGGAGCACAGATACGCAGTATTTT; CDR3 protein: CAISESEWTGSTDTQYF; V gene: TRBV10-3; clone size: NA; D gene: TRBD1; CDR3 length: 17; J gene: TRBJ2-3
CDR3 DNA: TGTGCCAGCAGTTTCCAAGGGACAGTAGGGACCCAGTACTTC; CDR3 protein: CASSFQGTVGTQYF; V gene: TRBV27; clone size: NA; D gene: TRBD1; CDR3 length: 14; J gene: TRBJ2-5
CDR3 DNA: TGTGCCAGCAGCCCCTTCCCCCGGACTAGCGGAGCTTCCTACGAGCAGTACTTC; CDR3 protein: CASSPFPRTSGASYEQYF; V gene: TRBV11-3; clone size: NA; D gene: TRBD2; CDR3 length: 18; J gene: TRBJ2-7
CDR3 DNA: TGTGCCAGCAGCCCTAGATTAGGGGACGAGCAGTACTTC; CDR3 protein: CASSPRLGDEQYF; V gene: TRBV5-4; clone size: NA; D gene: NA; CDR3 length: 13; J gene: TRBJ2-7
CDR3 DNA: TGTGCCAGCAGTTATCAGGGATCCCCTGAAGCTTTCTTT; CDR3 protein: CASSYQGSPEAFF; V gene: TRBV27; clone size: once; D gene: NA; CDR3 length: 13; J gene: TRBJ1-1
CDR3 DNA: TGTGCCAGCAGTTGGTTAACAGGGGGAAGGAGGTATGGCTACACCTTC; CDR3 protein: CASSWLTGGRRYGYTF; V gene: TRBV28; clone size: NA; D gene: TRBD1; CDR3 length: 16; J gene: TRBJ1-2
CDR3 DNA: TGTGCCAGCAGCTTTCAGGGCGGTTTCGGGGGCTACACCTTC; CDR3 protein: CASSFQGGFGGYTF; V gene: TRBV7-3; clone size: NA; D gene: NA; CDR3 length: 14; J gene: TRBJ1-2
CDR3 DNA: TGTGCCAGCAGCCAAGTGGCTGCTAGAAACACCATATATTTT; CDR3 protein: CASSQVAARNTIYF; V gene: TRBV14; clone size: NA; D gene: NA; CDR3 length: 14; J gene: TRBJ1-3
CDR3 DNA: TGTGCCTGGAGCCCTGGACTAGCGGGCAGGACGCAGTATTTT; CDR3 protein: CAWSPGLAGRTQYF; V gene: TRBV30; clone size: NA; D gene: TRBD2; CDR3 length: 14; J gene: TRBJ2-3
CDR3 DNA: TGTGCCAGCAGTTACTCTGGCTCTGAGACCCAGTACTTC; CDR3 protein: CASSYSGSETQYF; V gene: TRBV6-6; clone size: NA; D gene: NA; CDR3 length: 13; J gene: TRBJ2-5
CDR3 DNA: TGTGCCTGGAGTGTGTCACCGGGCACTGAAGCTTTCTTT; CDR3 protein: CAWSVSPGTEAFF; V gene: TRBV30; clone size: NA; D gene: NA; CDR3 length: 13; J gene: TRBJ1-1
CDR3 DNA: TGTGCCAGTAGTAGATGGGACAGATCCTACGAGCAGTACTTC; CDR3 protein: CASSRWDRSYEQYF; V gene: TRBV19; clone size: NA; D gene: TRBD1; CDR3 length: 14; J gene: TRBJ2-7
CDR3 DNA: TGTGCCAGCAGCTTCGGGGCCGGAGGAGCTACTTACGAGCAGTACTTC; CDR3 protein: CASSFGAGGATYEQYF; V gene: TRBV7-2; clone size: NA; D gene: NA; CDR3 length: 16; J gene: TRBJ2-7
CDR3 DNA: TGTGCCACCAGCAGGGGAACAGGGGCGACCTACGAGCAGTACTTC; CDR3 protein: CATSRGTGATYEQYF; V gene: TRBV15; clone size: once; D gene: TRBD1; CDR3 length: 15; J gene: TRBJ2-7
CDR3 DNA: TGCGCCAGCAGCCAAGAGGGACTAGCGGGAGTTGGCACAGATACGCAGTATTTT; CDR3 protein: CASSQEGLAGVGTDTQYF; V gene: TRBV4-1; clone size: NA; D gene: TRBD2; CDR3 length: 18; J gene: TRBJ2-3
CDR3 DNA: TGTGCCAGCAGCTTAGCGTTGTCTGAAAAACTGTTTTTT; CDR3 protein: CASSLALSEKLFF; V gene: TRBV7-6; clone size: NA; D gene: NA; CDR3 length: 13; J gene: TRBJ1-4
CDR3 DNA: TGTGCCAGCAGTTTATCGCCGGGATCAGGCAATCAGCCCCAGCATTTT; CDR3 protein: CASSLSPGSGNQPQHF; V gene: TRBV27; clone size: once; D gene: NA; CDR3 length: 16; J gene: TRBJ1-5
CDR3 DNA: TGTGCCAGCAGCGTAGATGGGAGGGACAAAAACATTCAGTACTTC; CDR3 protein: CASSVDGRDKNIQYF; V gene: TRBV9; clone size: few; D gene: TRBD2; CDR3 length: 15; J gene: TRBJ2-4
CDR3 DNA: TGTGCCAGCAGCTTGATCCTCTCCTACGAGCAGTACTTC; CDR3 protein: CASSLILSYEQYF; V gene: TRBV6-1; clone size: NA; D gene: NA; CDR3 length: 13; J gene: TRBJ2-7
CDR3 DNA: TGTGCCAGCAGTTACTCCAGGGGACAGCCCCAGCATTTT; CDR3 protein: CASSYSRGQPQHF; V gene: TRBV6-6; clone size: NA; D gene: NA; CDR3 length: 13; J gene: TRBJ1-5
CDR3 DNA: TGCGCCAGCAGCTTGTCAAAGGGGGACGAGCAGTACTTC; CDR3 protein: CASSLSKGDEQYF; V gene: TRBV5-1; clone size: NA; D gene: NA; CDR3 length: 13; J gene: TRBJ2-7
CDR3 DNA: TGTGCCACCAGCGGGGGACGGGCCGGAACTGAGCAGTTCTTC; CDR3 protein: CATSGGRAGTEQFF; V gene: TRBV15; clone size: NA; D gene: NA; CDR3 length: 14; J gene: TRBJ2-1
CDR3 DNA: TGTGCCTGGAGCCCTAACCTCGCAGGGCGAGAGACCCAGTACTTC; CDR3 protein: CAWSPNLAGRETQYF; V gene: TRBV30; clone size: NA; D gene: NA; CDR3 length: 15; J gene: TRBJ2-5
CDR3 DNA: TGTGCCAGCAGCCCCCTTCCCGGGACTCCCGCCGAGCAGTACTTC; CDR3 protein: CASSPLPGTPAEQYF; V gene: TRBV9; clone size: few; D gene: NA; CDR3 length: 15; J gene: TRBJ2-7
CDR3 DNA: TGTGCCAGCAGCCGCCGACAGGGTAGTTACGTGAACACTGAAGCTTTCTTT; CDR3 protein: CASSRRQGSYVNTEAFF; V gene: TRBV28; clone size: NA; D gene: TRBD1; CDR3 length: 17; J gene: TRBJ1-1
CDR3 DNA: TGTGCCAGCTCAACCTCCCTGGGGGAGAATGGCTACACCTTC; CDR3 protein: CASSTSLGENGYTF; V gene: TRBV18; clone size: NA; D gene: NA; CDR3 length: 14; J gene: TRBJ1-2
CDR3 DNA: TGTGCCAGTAGTATCGGGGGACAGGCTAACTATGGCTACACCTTC; CDR3 protein: CASSIGGQANYGYTF; V gene: TRBV19; clone size: NA; D gene: TRBD1; CDR3 length: 15; J gene: TRBJ1-2
CDR3 DNA: TGCGCCAGCAGCCAAGGGAAGGGACTAGCGGGTTCCCAAGAGACCCAGTACTTC; CDR3 protein: CASSQGKGLAGSQETQYF; V gene: TRBV4-1; clone size: NA; D gene: TRBD2; CDR3 length: 18; J gene: TRBJ2-5
CDR3 DNA: TGTGCCAGCAGTGGCCAGACAGGGAACACTGAAGCTTTCTTT; CDR3 protein: CASSGQTGNTEAFF; V gene: TRBV6-1; clone size: NA; D gene: NA; CDR3 length: 14; J gene: TRBJ1-1
CDR3 DNA: TGTGCCAGCTCACCTGGGACAGGGAGCTCCTACAATGAGCAGTTCTTC; CDR3 protein: CASSPGTGSSYNEQFF; V gene: TRBV18; clone size: NA; D gene: TRBD1; CDR3 length: 16; J gene: TRBJ2-1
CDR3 DNA: TGCGCCAGCACGGGCGGGGACAATGAGCAGTTCTTC; CDR3 protein: CASTGGDNEQFF; V gene: TRBV4-1; clone size: NA; D gene: NA; CDR3 length: 12; J gene: TRBJ2-1
CDR3 DNA: TGCGCCAGCAGCTTGGAACCCAATAGCAATCAGCCCCAGCATTTT; CDR3 protein: CASSLEPNSNQPQHF; V gene: TRBV5-1; clone size: NA; D gene: NA; CDR3 length: 15; J gene: TRBJ1-5